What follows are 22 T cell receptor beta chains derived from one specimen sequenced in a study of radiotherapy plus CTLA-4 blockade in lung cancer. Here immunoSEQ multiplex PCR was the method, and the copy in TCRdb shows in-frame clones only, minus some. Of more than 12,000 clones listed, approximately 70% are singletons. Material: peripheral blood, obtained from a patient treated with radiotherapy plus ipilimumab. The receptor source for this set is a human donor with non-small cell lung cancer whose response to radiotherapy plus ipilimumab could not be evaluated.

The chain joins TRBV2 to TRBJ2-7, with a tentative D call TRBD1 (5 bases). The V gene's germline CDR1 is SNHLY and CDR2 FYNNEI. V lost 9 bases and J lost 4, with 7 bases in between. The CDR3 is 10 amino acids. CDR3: CARGQYEQYF. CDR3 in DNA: TGTGCCAGGGGGCAGTACGAGCAGTACTTC.

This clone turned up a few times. The chain's CDR3 is CASSRRHSPPPSTDTQYF. For the CDR3, the DNA is TGTGCCAGCAGCAGACGACACAGCCCTCCCCCTAGCACAGATACGCAGTATTTT. This chain links TRBV9 with TRBJ2-3; D is unresolved. Germline V lookup: CDR1 SGDLS, CDR2 YYNGEE. CDR3 length: 18 amino acids. V gave up 4 bases and J gave up 0 bases, with 21 bases separating them.

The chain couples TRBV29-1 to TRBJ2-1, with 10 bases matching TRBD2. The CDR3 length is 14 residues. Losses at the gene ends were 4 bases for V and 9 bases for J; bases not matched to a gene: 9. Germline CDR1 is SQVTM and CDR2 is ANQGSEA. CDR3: CSVAIAGGLAEQFF. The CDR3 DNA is TGCAGCGTTGCAATAGCGGGGGGACTGGCTGAGCAGTTCTTC.

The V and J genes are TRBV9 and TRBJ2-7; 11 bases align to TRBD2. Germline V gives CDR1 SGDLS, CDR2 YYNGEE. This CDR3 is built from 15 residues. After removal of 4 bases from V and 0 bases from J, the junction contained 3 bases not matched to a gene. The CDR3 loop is CASSQGLAASYEQYF. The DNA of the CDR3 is TGTGCCAGCAGCCAGGGACTAGCGGCCTCCTACGAGCAGTACTTC.

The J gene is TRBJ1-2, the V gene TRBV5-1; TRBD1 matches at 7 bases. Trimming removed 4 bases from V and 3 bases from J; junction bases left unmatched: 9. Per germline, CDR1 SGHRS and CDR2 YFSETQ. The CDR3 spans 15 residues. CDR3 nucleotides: TGCGCCAGCAGCCAGGGACAGTCCCTCGACTATGGCTACACCTTC. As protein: CASSQGQSLDYGYTF.

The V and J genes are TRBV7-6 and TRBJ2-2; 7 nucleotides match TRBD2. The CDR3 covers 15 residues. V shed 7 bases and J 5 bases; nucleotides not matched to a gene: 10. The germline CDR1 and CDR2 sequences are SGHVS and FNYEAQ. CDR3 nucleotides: TGTGCCAGCACGCCCATGTGGGGGGGAACCGGGGAGCTGTTTTTT. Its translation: CASTPMWGGTGELFF.

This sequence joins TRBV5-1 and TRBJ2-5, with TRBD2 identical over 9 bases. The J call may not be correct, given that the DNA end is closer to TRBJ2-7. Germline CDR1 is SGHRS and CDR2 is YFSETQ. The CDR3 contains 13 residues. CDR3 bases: TGCGCCAGCAGCCTAGCGGGGTATAACGAGCAGTACTTC. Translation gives CASSLAGYNEQYF.

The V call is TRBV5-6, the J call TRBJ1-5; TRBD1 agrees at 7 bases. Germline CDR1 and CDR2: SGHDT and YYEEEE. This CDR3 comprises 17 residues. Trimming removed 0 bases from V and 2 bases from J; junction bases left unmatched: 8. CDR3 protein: CASSLAAGGLGNQPQHF. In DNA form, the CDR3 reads TGTGCCAGCAGCTTGGCAGCAGGGGGATTGGGCAATCAGCCCCAGCATTTT.

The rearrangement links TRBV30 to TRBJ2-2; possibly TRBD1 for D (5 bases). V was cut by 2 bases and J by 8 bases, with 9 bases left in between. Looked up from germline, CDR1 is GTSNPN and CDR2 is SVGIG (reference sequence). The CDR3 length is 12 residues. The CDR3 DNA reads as TGTGCCTGGAGTCCCCCAGGGGGGGAGCTGTTTTTT. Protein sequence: CAWSPPGGELFF.

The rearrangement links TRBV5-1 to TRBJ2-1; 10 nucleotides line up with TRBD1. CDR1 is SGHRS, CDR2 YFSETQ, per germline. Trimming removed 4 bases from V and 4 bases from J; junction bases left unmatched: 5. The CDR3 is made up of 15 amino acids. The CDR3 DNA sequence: TGCGCCAGCAGCACCGACAGGGGGCAATACAATGAGCAGTTCTTC. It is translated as CASSTDRGQYNEQFF.

CDR3 residues: CASSLGGSSGFPSGNTIYF. The CDR3 nucleotides are TGTGCCAGCAGCTTGGGGGGTTCGAGCGGTTTCCCCTCTGGAAACACCATATATTTT. This chain joins TRBV5-6 and TRBJ1-3; no firm D call. The V gene's germline CDR1 is SGHDT and CDR2 YYEEEE. This CDR3 is 19 amino acids long. The germline V and J ends were trimmed by 0 bases and 0 bases, with 19 bases remaining between them.

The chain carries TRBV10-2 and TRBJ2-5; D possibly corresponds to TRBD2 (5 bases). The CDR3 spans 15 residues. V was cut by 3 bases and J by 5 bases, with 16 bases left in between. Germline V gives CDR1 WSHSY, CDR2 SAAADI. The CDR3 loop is CASSEWTPRRETQYF. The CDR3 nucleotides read TGCGCCAGCAGTGAATGGACTCCCCGTCGGGAGACCCAGTACTTC.

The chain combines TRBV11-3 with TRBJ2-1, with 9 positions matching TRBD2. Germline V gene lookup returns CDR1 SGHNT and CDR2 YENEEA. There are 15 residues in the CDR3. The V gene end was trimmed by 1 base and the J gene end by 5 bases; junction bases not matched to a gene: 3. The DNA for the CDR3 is TGTGCCAGCAGCTTAGGTAGCGGGGGAAACAATGAGCAGTTCTTC. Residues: CASSLGSGGNNEQFF.

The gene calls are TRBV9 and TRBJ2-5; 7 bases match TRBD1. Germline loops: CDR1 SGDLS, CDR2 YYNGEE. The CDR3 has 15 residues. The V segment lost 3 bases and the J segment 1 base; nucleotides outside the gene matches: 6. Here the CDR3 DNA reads TGTGCCAGCAGCGCCGGAAGGGGGCTCCAAGAGACCCAGTACTTC. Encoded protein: CASSAGRGLQETQYF.

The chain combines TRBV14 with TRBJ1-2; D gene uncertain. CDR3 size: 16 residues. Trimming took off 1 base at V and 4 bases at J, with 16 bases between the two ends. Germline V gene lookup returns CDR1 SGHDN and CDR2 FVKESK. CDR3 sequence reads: CASSQVGRELSYGYTF. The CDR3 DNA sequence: TGTGCCAGCAGCCAAGTAGGGAGGGAATTGAGCTATGGCTACACCTTC.

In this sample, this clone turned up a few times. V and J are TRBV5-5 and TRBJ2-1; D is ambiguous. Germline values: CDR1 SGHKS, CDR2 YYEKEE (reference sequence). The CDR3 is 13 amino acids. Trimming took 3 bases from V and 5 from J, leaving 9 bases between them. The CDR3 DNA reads TGTGCCAGCAGCTCATACATTAACAATGAGCAGTTCTTC. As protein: CASSSYINNEQFF.

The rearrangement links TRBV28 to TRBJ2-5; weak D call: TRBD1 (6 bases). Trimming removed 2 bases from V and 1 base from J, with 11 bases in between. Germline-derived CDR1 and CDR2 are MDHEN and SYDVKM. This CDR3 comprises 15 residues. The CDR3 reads CASSLPGEPQETQYF. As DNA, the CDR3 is TGTGCCAGCAGTTTACCAGGGGAACCCCAAGAGACCCAGTACTTC.

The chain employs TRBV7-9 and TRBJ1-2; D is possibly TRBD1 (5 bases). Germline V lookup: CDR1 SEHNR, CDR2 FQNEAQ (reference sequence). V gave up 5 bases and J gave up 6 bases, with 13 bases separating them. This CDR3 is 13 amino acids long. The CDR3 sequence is CASSVGRGDGYTF. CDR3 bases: TGTGCCAGCAGCGTTGGGAGGGGTGATGGCTACACCTTC.

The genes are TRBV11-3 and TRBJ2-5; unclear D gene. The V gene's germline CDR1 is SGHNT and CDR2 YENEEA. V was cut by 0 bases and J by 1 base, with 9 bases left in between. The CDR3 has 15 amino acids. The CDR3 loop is CASSLDGRSQETQYF. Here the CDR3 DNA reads TGTGCCAGCAGCTTAGATGGCAGGTCCCAAGAGACCCAGTACTTC.

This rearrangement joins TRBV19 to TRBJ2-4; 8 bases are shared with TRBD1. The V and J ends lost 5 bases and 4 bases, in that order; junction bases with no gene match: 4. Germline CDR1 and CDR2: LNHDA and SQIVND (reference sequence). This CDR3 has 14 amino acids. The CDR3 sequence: CASSAGTGKNIQYF. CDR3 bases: TGTGCCAGTAGTGCCGGGACAGGAAAAAACATTCAGTACTTC.

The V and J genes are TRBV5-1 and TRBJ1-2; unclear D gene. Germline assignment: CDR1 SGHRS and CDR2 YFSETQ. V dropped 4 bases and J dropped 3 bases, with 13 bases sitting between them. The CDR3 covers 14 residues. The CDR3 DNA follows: TGCGCCAGCAGCACGACGGTCCGGGACTATGGCTACACCTTC. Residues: CASSTTVRDYGYTF.

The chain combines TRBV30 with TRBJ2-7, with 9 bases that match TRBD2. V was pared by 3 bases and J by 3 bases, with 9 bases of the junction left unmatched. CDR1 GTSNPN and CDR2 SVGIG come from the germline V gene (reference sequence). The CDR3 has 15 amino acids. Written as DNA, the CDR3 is TGTGCCTGGAGGAGCCCCCAGCGGGGGGTCTACGAGCAGTACTTC. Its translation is CAWRSPQRGVYEQYF.